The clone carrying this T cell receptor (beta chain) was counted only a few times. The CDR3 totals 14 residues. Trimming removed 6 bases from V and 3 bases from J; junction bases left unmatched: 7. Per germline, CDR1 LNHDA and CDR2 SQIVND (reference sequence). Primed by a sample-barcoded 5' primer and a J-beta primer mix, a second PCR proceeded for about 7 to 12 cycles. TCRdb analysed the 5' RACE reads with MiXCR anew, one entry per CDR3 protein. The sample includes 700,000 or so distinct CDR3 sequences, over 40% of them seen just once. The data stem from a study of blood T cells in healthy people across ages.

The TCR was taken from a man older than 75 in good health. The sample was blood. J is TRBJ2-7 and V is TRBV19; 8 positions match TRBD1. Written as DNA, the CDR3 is TGTGCCAGTAGGGACAGGGCGAATGACTACGAGCAGTACTTC. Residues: CASRDRANDYEQYF.